This entry describes one T cell receptor beta chain. These data are taken from a study of technical replicates of blood from several donors. Profiling relied on immunoSEQ multiplex PCR, and the TCRdb table lists in-frame clones only, not all of them. This table has tens of thousands of clones, roughly 93% appearing once. This TCR was recovered from a human donor in good health. The sequenced material came from T cells isolated from PBMCs.

The CDR3 nucleotides are TGTGCCAGCAGCGACAGGCGCGGCTACACCTTC. This translates into CASSDRRGYTF. The gene calls are TRBV25-1 and TRBJ1-2, with a possible D match to TRBD1 (6 bases). The CDR3 has 11 amino acids. In germline, CDR1 is MGHDK, CDR2 SYGVNS. V gave up 6 bases and J gave up 8 bases, with 10 bases separating them.